These 28 T cell receptor beta chains were sequenced from one sample in a study of graft-versus-host responses after intestinal transplantation. No cognate antigen is known for these TCRs. Assay used: immunoSEQ multiplex PCR; TCRdb lists only in-frame clones, some missing. In the table there are approximately 88,000 clones, approximately 94% of which are singletons. Sequences were derived from unstimulated CD4+ T cells sorted from spleen or lymph node cells, sampled before transplant. The receptors here all came from a human donor who was the organ donor for an intestinal transplant.

CDR3 nucleotide sequence: TGTGCCAGCAGTGAAGGGACAGGGGGCGTCGCTGAGCAGTTCTTC. Its translation is CASSEGTGGVAEQFF. The chain is built from TRBV6-1 and TRBJ2-1; 11 nucleotides match TRBD1. CDR1 and CDR2 (germline): MNHNS, SASEGT. The CDR3 runs 15 residues. The J segment lost 9 bases and the V segment lost 1 base, leaving 5 bases of the junction unmatched.

V is TRBV10-3 and J is TRBJ1-1, with 9 bases lining up with TRBD1. With V trimmed by 6 bases and J by 0 bases, 5 bases remained unmatched. Germline V gene data show CDR1 as ENHRY and CDR2 as SYGVKD. The CDR3 length is 15 residues. CDR3 bases: TGTGCCATCAGGTCCGGGACAGGGATGAACACTGAAGCTTTCTTT. Translation: CAIRSGTGMNTEAFF.

V gene TRBV21-1 combines with J gene TRBJ1-1; the table gives TRBD1 as D, unverified against the DNA. TRBV21-1 is recorded as a pseudogene. The CDR3 length is 17 residues. The CDR3 spells CASSNNRDRLSNTEAFF. The CDR3 DNA is TGTGCCAGCAGCAACAACCGGGACAGGTTGTCAAACACTGAAGCTTTCTTT.

This chain connects TRBV4-2 to TRBJ1-3; 9 bases are a match to TRBD1. V was pared by 1 base and J by 1 base, with 5 bases of the junction left unmatched. Germline CDR1 reads LGHNA; CDR2 reads YNFKEQ. CDR3 length equals 17 residues. As DNA, the CDR3 is TGTGCCAGCAGCCAAGCATACAGGGGGCTATCTGGAAACACCATATATTTT. Residues: CASSQAYRGLSGNTIYF.

This clone was observed a single time. The V gene is TRBV30, the J gene TRBJ2-3; maybe TRBD2 (5 bases). CDR3 length: 18 amino acids. From germline, CDR1 is GTSNPN and CDR2 SVGIG (reference sequence). Trimming removed 1 base at V and 1 base at J, with 21 bases between. This chain's CDR3 is CAWSDPPSTWGGTDTQYF. In nucleotides, the CDR3 is TGTGCCTGGAGTGATCCCCCATCGACGTGGGGAGGCACAGATACGCAGTATTTT.

The rearrangement uses TRBV19 and TRBJ1-3; D not resolved. V lost 3 bases and J 5 bases, leaving 2 bases between the germline ends. This CDR3 is built from 11 residues. CDR1 and CDR2 (germline): LNHDA, SQIVND (reference sequence). DNA for the CDR3: TGTGCCAGTAGTATTCGAAACACCATATATTTT. Translation: CASSIRNTIYF.

J is TRBJ2-5 and V is TRBV19, with 7 bases matching TRBD1. The DNA matches TRBJ2-7 better at its end, which makes the J call doubtful. From germline, CDR1 is LNHDA and CDR2 SQIVND (reference sequence). The CDR3 has 14 residues. The CDR3 DNA is TGTGCCAGTTCATTCCAGGGGGACTCCTACGAGCAGTACTTC. Its translation: CASSFQGDSYEQYF.

This clone has only one observation. This chain joins TRBV7-2 and TRBJ1-2, with 7 bases aligning to TRBD1. V lost 7 bases, J lost 0 bases, and 8 bases stayed unmatched. The CDR3 is 15 amino acids. Germline V CDR1 and CDR2: SGHTA, FQGNSA. Written as DNA, the CDR3 is TGTGCCAGCACCGCTCTGACAGGGTCTAACTATGGCTACACCTTC. It specifies CASTALTGSNYGYTF.

This rearrangement joins TRBV9 to TRBJ1-3; 12 positions match TRBD1. Unmatched junction bases numbered 4, after V lost 2 bases and J lost 4 bases. CDR1 is SGDLS and CDR2 is YYNGEE in the germline V gene. This CDR3 comprises 16 residues. DNA for the CDR3: TGTGCCAGCAGCGTGGGACAGGGGGCGTCCGGAAACACCATATATTTT. It codes for CASSVGQGASGNTIYF.

This chain joins TRBV2 and TRBJ2-3; a possible D gene is TRBD1 (5 bases). This CDR3 comprises 15 residues. V was shortened by 3 bases and J by 1 base, with 11 bases between the two germline ends. Looked up from germline, CDR1 is SNHLY and CDR2 is FYNNEI. DNA for the CDR3: TGTGCCAGCAGTGAGGCGAGCAGGGGCACAGATACGCAGTATTTT. Residues: CASSEASRGTDTQYF.

The chain uses TRBV28 and TRBJ1-2; D is uncertain. Germline V gene sequence: CDR1 MDHEN, CDR2 SYDVKM. This CDR3 contains 11 residues. With 5 bases removed from V and 8 bases from J, the gap between germline ends came to 9 bases. The CDR3 DNA is TGTGCCAGCAGTCCCCGGGGAGGCTACACCTTC. Its translation is CASSPRGGYTF.

The V gene is TRBV7-2, the J gene TRBJ2-1; D ambiguous. Germline CDR1 is SGHTA and CDR2 is FQGNSA. V shed 3 bases and J shed 6 bases, with 6 bases lying between them. The CDR3 sequence is 12 residues long. For the CDR3, the DNA is TGTGCCAGCAGCTTGATGGGCAATGAGCAGTTCTTC. Amino acid sequence: CASSLMGNEQFF.

The sample holds one count of this clone. In DNA form, the CDR3 reads TGTGCCAGCAGCTTGGGGTTTACAGATACGCAGTATTTT. Its protein product is CASSLGFTDTQYF. The chain is built from TRBV5-6 and TRBJ2-3, with no clear D. Per germline, CDR1 SGHDT and CDR2 YYEEEE. Trimming removed 0 bases at V and 3 bases at J, with 5 bases between. This CDR3 contains 13 residues.

The chain couples TRBV14 to TRBJ2-1, with 7 positions matching TRBD1. V trimming: 4 bases; J trimming: 2 bases; junction bases outside the gene matches: 5. The CDR3 is 15 residues long. The V gene's germline CDR1 is SGHDN and CDR2 FVKESK. CDR3 DNA: TGTGCCAGCAGCCTTACTCAGGGGGCCTACAATGAGCAGTTCTTC. Encoded protein: CASSLTQGAYNEQFF.

The chain links TRBV7-3 to TRBJ2-6, with 8 bases that match TRBD1. Germline trimming cut 0 bases from V and 14 bases from J; bases unmatched to any gene: 12. This CDR3 has 16 residues. Germline-derived CDR1 and CDR2 are SGHTA and FQGTGA. CDR3 DNA: TGTGCCAGCAGCTTAACCACTCCGACAGGGGTGGGTCTCCTGACTTTC. It encodes CASSLTTPTGVGLLTF.

The CDR3 nucleotides are TGTGCCAGCAGTTACCGGACAGCTCCAAGCGAAAAACTGTTTTTT. This sequence encodes CASSYRTAPSEKLFF. This chain uses TRBV6-5 with TRBJ1-4; D is perhaps TRBD1 (6 bases). The CDR3 extends over 15 amino acids. Germline CDR1 reads MNHEY; CDR2 reads SVGAGI. The V end was cut by 2 bases, the J end by 8 bases, with 15 bases between.

The chain uses TRBV20-1 and TRBJ2-5, with unresolved D. Germline CDR1 DFQATT, CDR2 SNEGSKA (reference sequence). Trimming removed 6 bases at V and 4 bases at J, with 6 bases between. The CDR3 totals 10 residues. CDR3 nucleotide sequence: TGCAGTGCATCGACAGAGACCCAGTACTTC. It encodes CSASTETQYF.

This clone appeared a single time. The V gene is TRBV19, the J gene TRBJ1-1; TRBD1 matches 7 bases. The germline gives CDR1 LNHDA, CDR2 SQIVND (reference sequence). The CDR3 spans 15 residues. After removal of 2 bases from V and 0 bases from J, the junction contained 3 bases not matched to a gene. The DNA of the CDR3 is TGTGCCAGTAGTATATCCGGGACAGTGAACACTGAAGCTTTCTTT. This translates into CASSISGTVNTEAFF.

CDR3 nucleotide sequence: TGTGCCAGCAGTCGGACAGCCTCCTATAATTCACCCCTCCACTTT. It codes for CASSRTASYNSPLHF. This chain joins TRBV28 and TRBJ1-6; tentative D call: TRBD1 (6 bases). V lost 5 bases, J lost 0 bases, and 8 bases lay in between. Germline values: CDR1 MDHEN, CDR2 SYDVKM. The CDR3 covers 15 residues.

The V and J genes are TRBV5-1 and TRBJ2-1; 8 bases map to TRBD2. The V gene's germline CDR1 is SGHRS and CDR2 YFSETQ. The length of the CDR3 is 14 residues. V trimming: 4 bases; J trimming: 6 bases; junction bases outside the gene matches: 6. The CDR3 loop reads CASSLGGAGNEQFF. In DNA, the CDR3 is TGCGCCAGCAGCCTCGGGGGGGCCGGCAATGAGCAGTTCTTC.

The rearrangement links TRBV5-1 to TRBJ2-7; D may match TRBD1 or TRBD2 (5 bases each). The germline V gene has CDR1 SGHRS and CDR2 YFSETQ. The CDR3 has 15 residues. V lost 2 bases to trimming and J lost 1 base, with 13 bases between them. CDR3 sequence reads: CASSLSGTQSYEQYF. In nucleotides, the CDR3 is TGCGCCAGCAGCTTATCCGGGACCCAGTCCTACGAGCAGTACTTC.

This chain joins TRBV5-5 and TRBJ2-7; D remains ambiguous. V lost 4 bases and J 6 bases, leaving 17 bases between the germline ends. The CDR3 loop spans 14 amino acids. The germline V gene encodes CDR1 SGHKS and CDR2 YYEKEE (reference sequence). The CDR3 DNA is TGTGCCAGCAGCAGTAGGACGGGTTCGGCCGAGCAGTACTTC. Amino acids: CASSSRTGSAEQYF.

The genes are TRBV6-4 and TRBJ1-5; no reliable D call. The CDR3 length is 13 residues. Germline CDR1 reads MRHNA; CDR2 reads SNTAGT. V lost 2 bases, J lost 1 base, and 3 bases lay in between. This CDR3 is CASSDQSNQPQHF. The DNA for the CDR3 is TGTGCCAGCAGTGACCAAAGCAATCAGCCCCAGCATTTT.

V usage is TRBV6-5 and J usage is TRBJ1-1; the match to TRBD1 covers 12 bases. This CDR3 region has 14 residues. In germline, CDR1 is MNHEY, CDR2 SVGAGI. J gave up 6 bases and V 6 bases, and 5 bases lay outside the gene matches. In DNA form, the CDR3 reads TGTGCCAGCAGCACCGGGACAGGGGGCCCTGAAGCTTTCTTT. It specifies CASSTGTGGPEAFF.

The J gene is TRBJ1-1, the V gene TRBV29-1, with D possibly being TRBD1 (5 bases). This CDR3 comprises 15 residues. Trimming cost V 4 bases and J 1 base, with 16 bases left between them. Germline V CDR1 and CDR2: SQVTM, ANQGSEA. The CDR3 loop is CSVVVSSQENTEAFF. The CDR3 DNA reads TGCAGCGTTGTCGTCTCGTCACAGGAGAACACTGAAGCTTTCTTT.

V usage is TRBV14 and J usage is TRBJ2-3, with unresolved D. The V gene lost 5 bases and the J gene lost 1 base, with 19 bases spanning the gap. Germline V CDR1 and CDR2: SGHDN, FVKESK. The CDR3 totals 17 residues. The CDR3 reads CASSELRSGFRTDTQYF. As DNA, the CDR3 is TGTGCCAGCAGCGAGTTGCGGTCAGGCTTCCGCACAGATACGCAGTATTTT.

Concerning this clone: Germline and junction disagree at one end, which may indicate a read error. V usage is TRBV18 and J usage is TRBJ1-1, with 9 positions matching TRBD1. The CDR3 extends over 15 amino acids. CDR1 KGHSH and CDR2 LQKENI come from the germline V gene. CDR3 amino acids: CASSQGANMNTEAFF. The DNA of the CDR3 is TGTGCCAGTTCACAGGGGGCCAACATGAACACTGAAGCTTTCTTT.

The CDR3 here is CASRTASGRTEAFF. CDR3 nucleotide sequence: TGTGCCAGCAGAACTGCCTCCGGGCGCACTGAAGCTTTCTTT. J is TRBJ1-1 and V is TRBV6-6; D is unresolved. In germline, CDR1 is MNHNY, CDR2 SVGAGI (reference sequence). V dropped 6 bases and J dropped 4 bases, with 15 bases sitting between them. The CDR3 length is 14 residues.